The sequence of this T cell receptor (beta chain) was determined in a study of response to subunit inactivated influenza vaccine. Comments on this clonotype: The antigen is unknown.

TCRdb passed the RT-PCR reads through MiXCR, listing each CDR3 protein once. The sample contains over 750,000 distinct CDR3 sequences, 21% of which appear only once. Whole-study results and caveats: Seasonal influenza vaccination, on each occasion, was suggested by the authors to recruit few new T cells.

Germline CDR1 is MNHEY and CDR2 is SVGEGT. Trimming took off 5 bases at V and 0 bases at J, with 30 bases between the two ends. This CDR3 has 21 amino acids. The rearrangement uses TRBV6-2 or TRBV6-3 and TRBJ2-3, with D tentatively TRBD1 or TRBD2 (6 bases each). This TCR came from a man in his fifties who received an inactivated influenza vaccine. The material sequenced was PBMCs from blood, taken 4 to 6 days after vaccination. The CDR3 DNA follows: TGTGCCAGCAGTCACCGCGACAGGCTGACTGTGCAGCGGGTAAGCACAGATACGCAGTATTTT. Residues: CASSHRDRLTVQRVSTDTQYF.